This entry concerns a single T cell receptor (beta chain). TCRdb used MiXCR to reprocess the RT-PCR reads, holding one entry per CDR3 protein. This sample has about 700,000 distinct CDR3 sequences, with more than 13% found just once. This CDR3 has 15 amino acids. Germline lookup yields CDR1 MDHEN and CDR2 SYDVKM. Trimming cost V 4 bases and J 1 base; bases outside gene matches: 4. The chain employs TRBV28 and TRBJ2-5; 9 nucleotides line up with TRBD1. Sequencing was performed on memory CD4+ T cells from blood. This sequence was found in a female donor in good health, serving as a healthy control. Here the CDR3 DNA reads TGTGCCAGCAGTTCCACGGGACAGGGCCAAGAGACCCAGTACTTC. Translated, it gives CASSSTGQGQETQYF.